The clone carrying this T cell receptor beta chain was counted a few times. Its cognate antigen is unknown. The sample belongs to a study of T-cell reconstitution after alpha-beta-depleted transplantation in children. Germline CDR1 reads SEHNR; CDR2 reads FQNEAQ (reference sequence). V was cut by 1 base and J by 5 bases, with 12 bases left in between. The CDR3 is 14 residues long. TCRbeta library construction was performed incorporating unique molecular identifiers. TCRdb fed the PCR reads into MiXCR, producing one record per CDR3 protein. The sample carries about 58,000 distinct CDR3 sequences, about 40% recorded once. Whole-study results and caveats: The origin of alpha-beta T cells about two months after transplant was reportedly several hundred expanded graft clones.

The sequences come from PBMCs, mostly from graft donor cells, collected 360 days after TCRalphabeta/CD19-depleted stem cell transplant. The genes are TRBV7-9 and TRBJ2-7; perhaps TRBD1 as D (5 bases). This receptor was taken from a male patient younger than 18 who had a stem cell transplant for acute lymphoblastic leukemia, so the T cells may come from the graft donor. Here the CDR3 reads CASSLGPGLDEQYF. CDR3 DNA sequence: TGTGCCAGCAGCTTAGGCCCAGGGTTGGACGAGCAGTACTTC. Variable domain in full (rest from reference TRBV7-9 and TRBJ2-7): DTGVSQNPRHKITKRGQNVTFRCDPISEHNRLYWYRQTLGQGPEFLTYFQNEAQLEKSRLLSDRFSAERPKGSFSTLEIQRTEQGDSAMYLCASSLGPGLDEQYFGPGTRLTVT.